A single count supports the clone carrying this TCR beta chain. Germline-derived CDR1 and CDR2 are SNHLY and FYNNEI. The CDR3 sequence is 13 residues long. The V segment lost 6 bases and the J segment 7 bases; nucleotides outside the gene matches: 4. The data stem from a study of cytomegalovirus exposure and HLA in healthy donors. The method was immunoSEQ multiplex PCR; TCRdb's version includes in-frame clones alone and lacks a portion of them. The sample has 90,000 to 130,000 clones, approximately 88% seen once. The chain joins TRBV2 to TRBJ1-2, with TRBD1 matching over 11 bases. The material sequenced was PBMCs. The receptor was derived from a woman aged 25-40 years in good health and CMV-seropositive. The CDR3 nucleotides read TGTGCCAGCAGCCTCGGGACAGGGGGTGGCTACACCTTC. Translated, it gives CASSLGTGGGYTF.